This T cell receptor (beta chain) was sequenced for a study of response to subunit inactivated influenza vaccine. Study-wide results and caveats: Authors suggested few new T cells are recruited by each seasonal influenza vaccination.

This CDR3 is built from 12 residues. Germline CDR1 DFQATT, CDR2 SNEGSKA (reference sequence). V shed 6 bases and J shed 2 bases, with 10 bases lying between them. TCRdb reanalysed the RT-PCR reads using MiXCR and keeps one entry per CDR3 protein. The sample lists under 850,000 distinct CDR3 sequences; around a sixth were seen once. This clonotype has more than one count but fewer than ten. Its matching antigen is unknown. The sequence came from a man aged 50 or older who received an inactivated influenza vaccine. This specimen was PBMCs from blood, taken 5 days after vaccination. The chain combines TRBV20-1 with TRBJ1-1; D call uncertain. CDR3 in amino acids: CSAPRANTEAFF. The CDR3 region has the DNA TGCAGTGCCCCACGGGCAAACACTGAAGCTTTCTTT.